This T cell receptor (beta chain) was identified during a study of sequential checkpoint blockade in melanoma. In its sample, this clone ranks as medium-sized. Sample treatment: randomized to nivolumab then ipilimumab (arm A) or the reverse (arm B). The data were produced by immunoSEQ multiplex PCR, yet TCRdb's version contains in-frame clones alone and is incomplete. The table lists under 40,000 clones, over 75% of them singletons, with roughly 12% in the top ten. The receptor's source is a human donor with melanoma. The sample here was CD8+ T cells sorted from blood (inferred from file names), taken from a patient given nivolumab and ipilimumab in sequence.

CDR3 protein: CASSRTANTEAFF. The CDR3 region has the DNA TGTGCCAGTAGTAGGACAGCCAACACTGAAGCTTTCTTT. The chain has TRBV19 and TRBJ1-1; D possibly corresponds to TRBD1 (6 bases). V lost 4 bases to trimming and J lost 2 bases, with 8 bases between them. The germline V gene encodes CDR1 LNHDA and CDR2 SQIVND (reference sequence). The CDR3 length is 13 residues.